Shown below are 21 T cell receptor beta chains from a single sample sequenced in a study of T-cell reconstitution after alpha-beta-depleted transplantation in children. Unique molecular identifiers were incorporated when the TCRbeta library was constructed. TCRdb recomputed calls from the PCR reads with MiXCR, one row per CDR3 protein. The sample lists 230,000 or so distinct CDR3 sequences; approximately 12% were seen once. The specimen was PBMCs from the stem cell graft donor, collected from the stem cell graft. Receptors were obtained from a human donor who donated a stem cell graft to a child with acute lymphoblastic leukemia.

This clonotype occurred many times. The V and J genes are TRBV5-1 and TRBJ1-1, with 8 bases identical to TRBD1. The CDR3 sequence is 13 residues long. V lost 3 bases to trimming and J lost 8 bases; unmatched junction nucleotides: 6. Germline CDR1 SGHRS, CDR2 YFSETQ. Here the CDR3 reads CASSSTGDQEAFF. The CDR3 DNA reads TGCGCCAGCAGCTCGACAGGGGATCAGGAAGCTTTCTTT.

This clonotype was detected ten times or more. This sequence joins TRBV7-2 and TRBJ1-5; possibly TRBD1 for D (5 bases). From germline, CDR1 is SGHTA and CDR2 FQGNSA. V was trimmed by 2 bases and J by 4 bases, leaving 12 bases between them. The CDR3 contains 15 residues. The CDR3 bases are TGTGCCAGCAGCTTATTGTGGGGGGATAATCAGCCCCAGCATTTT. Translation: CASSLLWGDNQPQHF.

In its sample, this clonotype was seen many times. The J gene is TRBJ2-7, the V gene TRBV9; either TRBD1 or TRBD2 may fit D (6 bases each). The CDR3 spans 15 residues. The V end lost 3 bases, the J end lost 0 bases, and 13 bases lay between the germline ends. Germline CDR1 SGDLS, CDR2 YYNGEE. For the CDR3, the DNA is TGTGCCAGCAGCGAGGGGGGACACCGCTCCTACGAGCAGTACTTC. Its protein is CASSEGGHRSYEQYF.

In its sample, this clonotype was seen many times. V is TRBV24-1 and J is TRBJ2-5; TRBD1 agrees at 7 bases. The germline CDR1 and CDR2 sequences are KGHDR and SFDVKD. The CDR3 covers 14 residues. V was pared by 0 bases and J by 5 bases, with 2 bases of the junction left unmatched. The CDR3 DNA is TGTGCCACCAGTGATTTGAACAGGGGCGAGACCCAGTACTTC. It is translated as CATSDLNRGETQYF.

The J gene is TRBJ2-1, the V gene TRBV5-1; TRBD1 or TRBD2 may be the D gene (5 bases each). The CDR3 totals 16 residues. Germline assignment: CDR1 SGHRS and CDR2 YFSETQ. The V and J ends lost 1 base and 3 bases respectively, with 14 bases between them. The CDR3: CASSLMEADNYNEQFF. Here the CDR3 DNA reads TGCGCCAGCAGCTTGATGGAAGCGGACAACTACAATGAGCAGTTCTTC.

Only one count was recorded for this clonotype. The chain is built from TRBV23-1 and TRBJ2-7; D assignment may be TRBD1 or TRBD2 (5 bases each). TRBV23-1 is recorded as an ORF, its role being uncertain. CDR3 length: 14 amino acids. Trimming left V 5 bases short and J 2 bases short, with 13 bases between. The CDR3 DNA is TGCGCCAGCAGTTCCGGGGCCCTCACCTACGAGCAGTACTTC. Translation: CASSSGALTYEQYF.

At least ten counts were recorded for this clonotype. The chain employs TRBV7-9 and TRBJ2-7; D possibly corresponds to TRBD2 (5 bases). CDR1 is SEHNR and CDR2 is FQNEAQ in the germline V gene (reference sequence). Trimming left V 6 bases short and J 0 bases short, with 9 bases between. The CDR3 sequence is 13 residues long. The CDR3 nucleotides are TGTGCCAGCAGGGAAGGGAGCTCCTACGAGCAGTACTTC. Translation gives CASREGSSYEQYF.

V and J are TRBV6-5 and TRBJ1-4, with TRBD1 identical over 7 bases. After removal of 2 bases from V and 0 bases from J, the junction contained 0 bases not matched to a gene. The CDR3 extends over 15 amino acids. Germline V CDR1 and CDR2: MNHEY, SVGAGI. This chain's CDR3 is CASSYGQATNEKLFF. The DNA of the CDR3 is TGTGCCAGCAGTTACGGACAGGCAACTAATGAAAAACTGTTTTTT.

The V call is TRBV7-9, the J call TRBJ2-5, with no clear D. This CDR3 is built from 16 residues. V was trimmed by 2 bases and J by 1 base, leaving 14 bases between them. Germline CDR1 and CDR2: SEHNR and FQNEAQ (reference sequence). CDR3 DNA sequence: TGTGCCAGCAGCTTATATCTATCCCGCGCCCAAGAGACCCAGTACTTC. Translation gives CASSLYLSRAQETQYF.

This clonotype was seen repeatedly, ten times or more. The rearrangement uses TRBV20-1 and TRBJ2-3; no definite D call. Germline CDR1 DFQATT, CDR2 SNEGSKA (reference sequence). V lost 4 bases to trimming and J lost 5 bases, with 10 bases between them. This CDR3 has 12 residues. The CDR3 here is CSATGLGDTQYF. The CDR3 DNA sequence: TGCAGTGCTACAGGTCTGGGAGATACGCAGTATTTT.

This clonotype was picked up many times. The chain uses TRBV21-1 and TRBJ2-3; the table assigns TRBD1, which was not confirmed against the DNA. TRBV21-1 is a known pseudogene. The CDR3 sequence is 17 residues long. The CDR3, as DNA: TGTGCCAGCAGCAAGGTTAGAAAACAGGGAAGCACAGATACGCAGTATTTT. Its protein is CASSKVRKQGSTDTQYF.

This clonotype was detected many times. The chain joins TRBV10-3 to TRBJ1-2; D is unclear. Trimming took off 5 bases at V and 2 bases at J, with 9 bases between the two ends. The CDR3 sequence is 13 residues long. Germline CDR1 is ENHRY and CDR2 is SYGVKD. The CDR3 sequence is CAISRDENYGYTF. In nucleotides, the CDR3 is TGTGCCATCAGTCGAGACGAGAACTATGGCTACACCTTC.

This clonotype was found many times. V gene TRBV5-1 combines with J gene TRBJ1-2, with D possibly being TRBD1 (5 bases). This CDR3 comprises 15 residues. Germline CDR1 reads SGHRS; CDR2 reads YFSETQ. Trimming removed 4 bases at V and 4 bases at J, with 17 bases between. The CDR3 DNA sequence: TGCGCCAGCAGCGAAACCTCCGGGACTTCCTATGGCTACACCTTC. It encodes CASSETSGTSYGYTF.

Ten or more counts support this clonotype. V gene TRBV7-2 combines with J gene TRBJ2-2; possible D gene TRBD1, 6 bases. The CDR3 contains 16 residues. The ends were cut back, 3 bases at V and 0 bases at J, with 11 bases in the middle. The germline CDR1 and CDR2 sequences are SGHTA and FQGNSA. For the CDR3, the DNA is TGTGCCAGCAGCTTTGCCGGGACACCGAACACCGGGGAGCTGTTTTTT. Its translation is CASSFAGTPNTGELFF.

This clonotype was recorded at least ten times. This rearrangement joins TRBV7-8 to TRBJ2-6; D gene ambiguous. The CDR3 totals 17 residues. The V and J ends lost 4 bases and 2 bases respectively, with 15 bases between them. The germline V gene has CDR1 SGHVS and CDR2 FQNEAQ. CDR3 coding DNA: TGTGCCAGCAGCTCCCAAAATAGAGTCGCTGGGGCCAACGTCCTGACTTTC. Protein: CASSSQNRVAGANVLTF.

This clonotype has at least ten counts. The chain recombines TRBV12-3 or TRBV12-4 with TRBJ2-3; tentatively, D is TRBD2 (7 bases). Trimming shortened V by 9 bases and J by 4 bases, and 17 bases separated the two germline ends. This CDR3 is 14 amino acids long. The CDR3 DNA follows: TGTGCCAGTTCGGGTTCGGGGGGCCCAGATACGCAGTATTTT. As protein: CASSGSGGPDTQYF.

V and J are TRBV4-1 and TRBJ1-1, with TRBD1 matching over 8 bases. The CDR3 is made up of 14 amino acids. Germline CDR1 MGHRA, CDR2 YSYEKL. The V segment lost 2 bases and the J segment 4 bases; nucleotides outside the gene matches: 3. DNA of the CDR3: TGCGCCAGCAGCCAAAACAGGGGGGGCACTGAAGCTTTCTTT. This gives the protein CASSQNRGGTEAFF.

This clonotype came up many times. The chain links TRBV7-2 to TRBJ1-1; tentatively, D is TRBD1 (6 bases). Germline V CDR1 and CDR2: SGHTA, FQGNSA. V lost 5 bases, J lost 5 bases, and 15 bases lay in between. The CDR3 is 14 amino acids. The CDR3: CASSRRVQGTEAFF. CDR3 coding DNA: TGTGCCAGCAGCCGGCGGGTACAGGGAACTGAAGCTTTCTTT. The whole variable domain, remainder taken from reference TRBV7-2 and TRBJ1-1, is GAGVSQSPSNKVTEKGKDVELRCDPISGHTALYWYRQSLGQGLEFLIYFQGNSAPDKSGLPSDRFSAERTGGSVSTLTIQRTQQEDSAVYLCASSRRVQGTEAFFGQGTRLTVV.

This chain connects TRBV19 to TRBJ2-1; 7 nucleotides line up with TRBD2. V lost 3 bases to trimming and J lost 7 bases; unmatched junction nucleotides: 12. This CDR3 has 16 amino acids. CDR1 and CDR2 from the germline V gene are LNHDA and SQIVND (reference sequence). Written as DNA, the CDR3 is TGTGCCAGTAGTATTCCAGCGGGGTACACCGTGAATGAGCAGTTCTTC. It encodes CASSIPAGYTVNEQFF.

This clonotype was observed many times. CDR3 region: CASSLEAGRPAYEQYF. The DNA for the CDR3 is TGTGCCAGCAGCTTAGAAGCGGGCAGGCCCGCATACGAGCAGTACTTC. The V and J genes are TRBV7-2 and TRBJ2-7; D might be TRBD2 (6 bases). The CDR3 runs 16 residues. With 1 base removed from V and 4 bases from J, the gap between germline ends came to 17 bases. The germline V gene has CDR1 SGHTA and CDR2 FQGNSA.

This clonotype was picked up many times. This rearrangement joins TRBV6-5 to TRBJ1-5; D is ambiguous. Germline loops: CDR1 MNHEY, CDR2 SVGAGI. The germline V and J ends were trimmed by 3 bases and 6 bases, with 18 bases remaining between them. CDR3 length equals 16 residues. The CDR3 here is CASSYFRRVLSQPQHF. The DNA for the CDR3 is TGTGCCAGCAGTTATTTCCGGCGGGTCCTCAGTCAGCCCCAGCATTTT.